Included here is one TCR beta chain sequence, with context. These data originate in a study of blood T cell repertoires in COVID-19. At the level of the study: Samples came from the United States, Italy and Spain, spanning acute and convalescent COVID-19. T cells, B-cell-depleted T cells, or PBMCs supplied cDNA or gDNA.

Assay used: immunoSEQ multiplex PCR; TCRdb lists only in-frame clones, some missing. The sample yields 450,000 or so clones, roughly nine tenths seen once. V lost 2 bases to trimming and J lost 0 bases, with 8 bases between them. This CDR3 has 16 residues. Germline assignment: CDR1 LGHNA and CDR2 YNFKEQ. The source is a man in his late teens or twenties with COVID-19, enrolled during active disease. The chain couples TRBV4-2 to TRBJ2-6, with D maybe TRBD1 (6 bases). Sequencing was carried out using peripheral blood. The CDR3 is CASSQQGTSGANVLTF. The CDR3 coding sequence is TGTGCCAGCAGCCAACAGGGGACCTCTGGGGCCAACGTCCTGACTTTC.